Below, one T cell receptor beta chain is given with its context. This entry comes from a study of blood T cell repertoires in COVID-19. Study-level background: Spain, Italy and the United States supplied samples that represented acute and convalescent COVID-19.

Germline V gene lookup returns CDR1 SGHDN and CDR2 FVKESK. This CDR3 spans 17 amino acids. V lost 0 bases to trimming and J lost 0 bases, with 15 bases between them. Under the authors' procedure: Estimation of nucleated cell counts relied on the amplification of reference gene primers. The table came from immunoSEQ multiplex PCR; TCRdb's copy has only in-frame clones and leaves some out. Clonal size and the V and J genes are those of that table, whereas D and trimming came from the DNA. The sample has hundreds of thousands of clones; roughly nine tenths are singletons. The sample consisted of peripheral blood. The clonotype comes from a man between 18 and 35 years old with active or convalescent COVID-19. The chain carries TRBV14 and TRBJ2-7; maybe TRBD2 (5 bases). CDR3 nucleotide sequence: TGTGCCAGCAGCCAAGAGGCGGTGACTATCCTCTCCTACGAGCAGTACTTC. It codes for CASSQEAVTILSYEQYF.